This T cell receptor (beta chain) was captured in a study of T-cell reconstitution after alpha-beta-depleted transplantation in children. Unique molecular identifiers were incorporated when the TCRbeta library was constructed. Each CDR3 protein is one row after TCRdb ran MiXCR on the PCR reads. Of roughly 500,000 distinct CDR3 sequences listed, roughly 18% were seen once; the top ten hold approximately 3%. The CDR3 runs to 15 residues. Trimming at V came to 8 bases and at J to 5 bases, leaving 9 bases not matched to a gene. V is TRBV12-3 or TRBV12-4 and J is TRBJ2-3; 11 bases are shared with TRBD1. The clonotype originates from a human donor who donated a stem cell graft to a child with acute lymphoblastic leukemia. The sample consisted of PBMCs from the stem cell graft donor, taken from the stem cell graft. CDR3 amino acids: CASRPWTGGGDTQYF. CDR3 DNA sequence: TGTGCCAGCCGACCGTGGACAGGGGGCGGAGATACGCAGTATTTT.